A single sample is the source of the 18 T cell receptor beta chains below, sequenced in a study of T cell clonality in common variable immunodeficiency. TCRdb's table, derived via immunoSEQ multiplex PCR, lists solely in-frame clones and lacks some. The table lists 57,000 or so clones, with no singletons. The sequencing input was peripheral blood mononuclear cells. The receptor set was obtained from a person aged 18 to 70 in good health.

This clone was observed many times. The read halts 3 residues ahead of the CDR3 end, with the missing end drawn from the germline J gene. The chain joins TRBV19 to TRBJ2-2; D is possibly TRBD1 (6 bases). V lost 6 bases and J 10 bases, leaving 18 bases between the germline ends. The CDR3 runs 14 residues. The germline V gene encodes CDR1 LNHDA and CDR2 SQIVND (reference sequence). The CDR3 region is CASSLTGNGLELFF. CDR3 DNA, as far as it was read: TGTGCCAGTAGCCTGACAGGCAATGGGTTGGAG.

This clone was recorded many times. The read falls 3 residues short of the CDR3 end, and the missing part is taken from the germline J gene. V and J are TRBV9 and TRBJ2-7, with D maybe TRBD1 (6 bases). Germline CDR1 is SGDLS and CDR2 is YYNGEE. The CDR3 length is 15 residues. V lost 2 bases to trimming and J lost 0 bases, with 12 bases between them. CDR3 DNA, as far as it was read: TGTGCCAGCAGCGTCGGTCAGGGGTTCTCCTACGAG. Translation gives CASSVGQGFSYE. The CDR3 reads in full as CASSVGQGFSYEQYF.

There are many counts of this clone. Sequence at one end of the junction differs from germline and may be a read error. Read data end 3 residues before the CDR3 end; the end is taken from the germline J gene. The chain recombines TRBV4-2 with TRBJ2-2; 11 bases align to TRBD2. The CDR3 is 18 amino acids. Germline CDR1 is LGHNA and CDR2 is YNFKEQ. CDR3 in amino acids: CASSQDHAGTSGTGELFF. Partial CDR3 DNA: TGCGCCAGCAGCCAAGATCACGCCGGGACTAGCGGCACCGGGGAG.

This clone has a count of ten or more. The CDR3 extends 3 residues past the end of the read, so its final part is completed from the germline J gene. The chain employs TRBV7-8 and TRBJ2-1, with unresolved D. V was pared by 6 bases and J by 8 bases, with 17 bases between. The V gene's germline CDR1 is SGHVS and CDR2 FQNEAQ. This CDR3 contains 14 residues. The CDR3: CASSNTARRDEQFF. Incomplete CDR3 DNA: TGTGCCAGCAGTAATACCGCCCGACGGGATGAG.

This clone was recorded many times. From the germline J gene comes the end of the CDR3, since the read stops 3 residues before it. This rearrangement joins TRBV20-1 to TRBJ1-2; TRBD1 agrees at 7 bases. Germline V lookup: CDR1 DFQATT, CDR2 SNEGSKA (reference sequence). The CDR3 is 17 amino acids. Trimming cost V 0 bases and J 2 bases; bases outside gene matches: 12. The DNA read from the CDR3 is TGCAGTGCTAGAGATAGGACAGGATCATTCTCCAACTATGGC. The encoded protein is CSARDRTGSFSNYG. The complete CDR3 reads CSARDRTGSFSNYGYTF.

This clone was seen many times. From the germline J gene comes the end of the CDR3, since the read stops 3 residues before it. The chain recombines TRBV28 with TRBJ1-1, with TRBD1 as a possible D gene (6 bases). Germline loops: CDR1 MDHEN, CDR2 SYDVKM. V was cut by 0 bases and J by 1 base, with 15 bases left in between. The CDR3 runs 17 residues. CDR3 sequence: CASSLWGAGVENTEAFF. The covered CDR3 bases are TGTGCCAGCAGTTTATGGGGAGCAGGGGTGGAGAACACTGAA. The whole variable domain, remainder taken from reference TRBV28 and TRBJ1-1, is DVKVTQSSRYLVKRTGEKVFLECVQDMDHENMFWYRQDPGLGLRLIYFSYDVKMKEKGDIPEGYSVSREKKERFSLILESASTNQTSMYLCASSLWGAGVENTEAFFGQGTRLTVV.

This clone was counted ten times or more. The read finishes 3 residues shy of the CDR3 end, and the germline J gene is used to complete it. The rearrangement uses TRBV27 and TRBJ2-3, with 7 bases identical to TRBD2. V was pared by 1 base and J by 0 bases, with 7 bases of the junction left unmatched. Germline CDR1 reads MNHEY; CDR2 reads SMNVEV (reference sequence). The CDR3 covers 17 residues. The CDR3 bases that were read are TGTGCCAGCAGTTTATACGGCTGGGGGGGGAGCACAGATACG. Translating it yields CASSLYGWGGSTDT. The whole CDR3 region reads CASSLYGWGGSTDTQYF.

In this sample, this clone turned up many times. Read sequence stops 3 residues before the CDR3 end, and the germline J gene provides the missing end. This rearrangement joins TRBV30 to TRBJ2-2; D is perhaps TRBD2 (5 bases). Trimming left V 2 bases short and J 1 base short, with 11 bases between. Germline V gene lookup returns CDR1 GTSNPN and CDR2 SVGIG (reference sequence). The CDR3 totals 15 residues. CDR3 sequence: CAWSLSGMNTGELFF. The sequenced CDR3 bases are TGTGCCTGGAGTCTCTCGGGGATGAACACCGGGGAG.

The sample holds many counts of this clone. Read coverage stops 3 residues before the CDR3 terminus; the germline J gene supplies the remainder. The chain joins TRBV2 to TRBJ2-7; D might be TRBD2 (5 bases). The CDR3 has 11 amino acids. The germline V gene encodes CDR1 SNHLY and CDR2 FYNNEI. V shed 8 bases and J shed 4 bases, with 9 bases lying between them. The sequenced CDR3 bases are TGTGCCAGCGACTATCAATACGAG. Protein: CASDYQYE. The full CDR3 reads CASDYQYEQYF. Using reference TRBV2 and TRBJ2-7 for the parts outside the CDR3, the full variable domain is EPEVTQTPSHQVTQMGQEVILRCVPISNHLYFYWYRQILGQKVEFLVSFYNNEISEKSEIFDDQFSVERPDGSNFTLKIRSTKLEDSAMYFCASDYQYEQYFGPGTRLTVT.

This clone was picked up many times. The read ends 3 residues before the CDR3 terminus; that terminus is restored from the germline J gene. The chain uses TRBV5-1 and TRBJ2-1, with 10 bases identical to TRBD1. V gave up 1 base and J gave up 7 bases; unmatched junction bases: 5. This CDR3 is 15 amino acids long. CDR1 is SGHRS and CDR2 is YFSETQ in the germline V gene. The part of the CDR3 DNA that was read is TGCGCCAGCAGCTTGCCCCGGGACAGGGGTAATGAG. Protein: CASSLPRDRGNE. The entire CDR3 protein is CASSLPRDRGNEQFF.

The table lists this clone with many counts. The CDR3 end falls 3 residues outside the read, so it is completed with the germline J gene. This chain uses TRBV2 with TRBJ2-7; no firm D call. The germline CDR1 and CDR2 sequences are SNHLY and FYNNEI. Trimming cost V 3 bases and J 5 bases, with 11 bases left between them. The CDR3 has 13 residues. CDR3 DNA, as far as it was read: TGTGCCAGCAGTGATATAGGGTCCAACGAG. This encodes CASSDIGSNE. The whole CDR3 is CASSDIGSNEQYF.

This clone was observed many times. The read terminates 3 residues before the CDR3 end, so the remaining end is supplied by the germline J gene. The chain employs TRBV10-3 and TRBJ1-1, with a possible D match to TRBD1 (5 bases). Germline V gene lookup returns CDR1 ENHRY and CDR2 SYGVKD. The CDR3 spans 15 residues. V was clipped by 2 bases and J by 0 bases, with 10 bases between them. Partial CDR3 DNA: TGTGCCATCAGTGAGACGGGGGTGATGAACACTGAA. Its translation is CAISETGVMNTE. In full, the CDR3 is CAISETGVMNTEAFF.

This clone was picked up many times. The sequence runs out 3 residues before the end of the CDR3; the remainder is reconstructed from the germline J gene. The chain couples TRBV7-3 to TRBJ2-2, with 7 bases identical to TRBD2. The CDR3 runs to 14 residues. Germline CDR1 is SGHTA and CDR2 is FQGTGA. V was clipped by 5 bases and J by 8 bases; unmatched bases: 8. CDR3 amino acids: CASSPGTISGELFF. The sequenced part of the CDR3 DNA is TGTGCCAGCAGCCCAGGGACTATATCTGGGGAG.

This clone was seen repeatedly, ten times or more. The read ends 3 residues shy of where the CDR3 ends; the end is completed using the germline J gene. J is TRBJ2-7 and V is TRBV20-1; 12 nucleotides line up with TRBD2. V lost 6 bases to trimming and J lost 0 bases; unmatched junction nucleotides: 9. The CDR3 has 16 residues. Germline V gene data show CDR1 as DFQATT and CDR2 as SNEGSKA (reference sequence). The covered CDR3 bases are TGCAGTGCCCTAGATCGGACTAGCGGGACCTCCTACGAG. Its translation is CSALDRTSGTSYE. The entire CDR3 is CSALDRTSGTSYEQYF.

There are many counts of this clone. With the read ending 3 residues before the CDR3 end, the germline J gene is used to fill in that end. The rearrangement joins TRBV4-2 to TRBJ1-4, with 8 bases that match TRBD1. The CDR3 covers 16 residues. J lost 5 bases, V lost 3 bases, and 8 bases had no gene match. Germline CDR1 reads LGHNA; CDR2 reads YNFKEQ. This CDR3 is CASSHEDRALNEKLFF. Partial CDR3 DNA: TGTGCCAGCAGCCATGAGGACAGGGCCCTCAATGAAAAA.

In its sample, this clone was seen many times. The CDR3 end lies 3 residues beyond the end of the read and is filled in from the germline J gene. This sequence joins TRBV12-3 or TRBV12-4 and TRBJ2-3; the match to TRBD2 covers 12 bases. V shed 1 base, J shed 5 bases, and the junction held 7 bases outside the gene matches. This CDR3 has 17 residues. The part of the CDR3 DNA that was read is TGTGCCAGCAGTTTAGTAGGCCTAGCGGGAGGGCGAGATACG. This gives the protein CASSLVGLAGGRDT. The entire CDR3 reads CASSLVGLAGGRDTQYF.

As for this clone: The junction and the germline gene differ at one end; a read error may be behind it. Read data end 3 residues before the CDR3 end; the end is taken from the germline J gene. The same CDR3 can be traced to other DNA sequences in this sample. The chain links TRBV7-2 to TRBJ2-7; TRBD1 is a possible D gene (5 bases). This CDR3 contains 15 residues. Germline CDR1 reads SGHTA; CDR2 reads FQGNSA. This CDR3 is CASSSGLDRAYEQYF. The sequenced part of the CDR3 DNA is TGCGCCAGCAGCTCAGGCCTCGACAGAGCCTACGAG.

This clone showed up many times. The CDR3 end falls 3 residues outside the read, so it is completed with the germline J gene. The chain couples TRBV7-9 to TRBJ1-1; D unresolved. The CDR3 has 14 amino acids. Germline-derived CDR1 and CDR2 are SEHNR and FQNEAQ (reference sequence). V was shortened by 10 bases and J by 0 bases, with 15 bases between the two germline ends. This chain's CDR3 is CATANSWMNTEAFF. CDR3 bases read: TGTGCCACCGCCAACAGTTGGATGAACACTGAA.